This TCR beta chain was recovered during a study of T cells in Graves' hyperthyroidism and ophthalmopathy. The CDR3 covers 15 residues. V was clipped by 7 bases and J by 3 bases; unmatched bases: 8. Germline V gene sequence: CDR1 SEHNR, CDR2 FQNEAQ (reference sequence). This clonotype occurred many times. No antigen is known for it. Regarding the study as a whole: The model forecast ophthalmopathy, anticipating it by a median approximately 6.1 months before onset.

Exclusion of patients followed from uncontrolled infection, other autoimmune disease, pregnancy or lactation. Researchers took RNA transcripts and amplified the TCR beta CDR3 regions from them. Initially, a first-round RT-PCR of the TCR CDR3 employed the HTBI primer set. Each CDR3 protein gets one entry after TCRdb re-called the multiplex PCR reads with MiXCR. This table has under 550,000 distinct CDR3 sequences, roughly 21% appearing once. The receptor comes from a man aged 40-50 years with Graves' ophthalmopathy. Sequenced material: blood. This chain links TRBV7-9 with TRBJ2-2, with 7 bases fitting TRBD2. The CDR3 is CASNHVGRDTGELFF. For the CDR3, the DNA is TGTGCCAGCAACCATGTTGGGAGGGACACCGGGGAGCTGTTTTTT.